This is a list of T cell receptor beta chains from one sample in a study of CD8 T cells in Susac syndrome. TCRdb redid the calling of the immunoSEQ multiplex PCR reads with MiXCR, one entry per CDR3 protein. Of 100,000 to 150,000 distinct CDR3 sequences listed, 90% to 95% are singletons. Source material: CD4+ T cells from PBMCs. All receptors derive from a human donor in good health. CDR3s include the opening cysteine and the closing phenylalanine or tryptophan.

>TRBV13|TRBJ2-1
CASSFGQGASYNEQFF
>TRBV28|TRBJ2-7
CATNSFYEQYF
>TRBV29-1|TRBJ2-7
CSARLGDSYEQYF
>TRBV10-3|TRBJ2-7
CAISSGTSGPFASYEQYF
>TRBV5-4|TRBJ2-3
CASSPDRQTQYF
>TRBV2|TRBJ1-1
CASWRGQGTEAFF
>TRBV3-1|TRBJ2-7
CASSQVLPNYEQYF
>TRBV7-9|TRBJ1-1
CASSLAGGRGRREAFF
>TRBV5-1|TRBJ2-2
CASSPDRDTGELFF
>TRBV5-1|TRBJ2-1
CASSLMLGGNEQFF
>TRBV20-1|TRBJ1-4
CSARDTGTAEKLFF
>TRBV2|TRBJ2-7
CASGAGAYEQYF
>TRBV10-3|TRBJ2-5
CAISERGGPGAQYF
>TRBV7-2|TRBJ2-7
CASSLGSGERGEYF
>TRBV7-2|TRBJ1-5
CASSHGQGRKGNQPQHF
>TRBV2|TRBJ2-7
CASSLGQLQEQYF
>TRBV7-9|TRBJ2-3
CASSFGQGAGTDTQYF
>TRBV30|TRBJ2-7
CAWSGRAFLEQYF
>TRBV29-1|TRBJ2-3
CSVTPGLAGPTDTQYF
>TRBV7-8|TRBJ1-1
CASTQTEYTEAFF
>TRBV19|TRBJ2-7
CASSPGGAAREQYF
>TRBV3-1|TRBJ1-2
CASSQNYGYTF
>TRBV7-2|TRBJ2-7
CASSQMTSGINEQYF
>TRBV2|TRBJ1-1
CASSEIPGSGPTNTEAFF
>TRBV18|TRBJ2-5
CASSPSPVGTQYF
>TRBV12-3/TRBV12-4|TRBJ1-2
CASSILLYGPGYTF
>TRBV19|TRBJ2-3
CASSPRSGSYTDTQYF
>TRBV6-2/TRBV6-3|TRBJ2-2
CASSYGGSVPGELFF
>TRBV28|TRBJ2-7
CASSRWGLTYEQYF
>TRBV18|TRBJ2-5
CASSPLGRQETQYF
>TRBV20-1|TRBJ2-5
CSARRAGGQGYQETQYF
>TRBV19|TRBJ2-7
CASSIGSSYEQYF
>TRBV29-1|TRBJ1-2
CSVRDSHYGYTF
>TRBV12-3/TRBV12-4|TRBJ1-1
CASSLHRNTEAFF
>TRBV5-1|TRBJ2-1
CASSFVAGTYNEQFF
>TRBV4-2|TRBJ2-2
CASSQDLGKNTGELFF
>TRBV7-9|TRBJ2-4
CASSLEGTPSIRSVYF
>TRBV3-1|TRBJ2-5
CASSQARETQYF
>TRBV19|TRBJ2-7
CASSAGLYEQYF
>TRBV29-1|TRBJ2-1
CSDSRGVNEQFF
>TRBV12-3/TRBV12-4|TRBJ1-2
CATTSPGWYGYTF
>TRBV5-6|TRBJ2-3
CASSSRLAGAADTQYF
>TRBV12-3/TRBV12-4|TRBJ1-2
CASSLSRGWGYTF
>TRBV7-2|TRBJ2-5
CASSPGAGAKETQYF
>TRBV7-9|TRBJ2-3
CASSPPGTSLNTQYF
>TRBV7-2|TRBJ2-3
CASSLDRLATDTQYF
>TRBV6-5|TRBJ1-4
CASSYSVGQNEKLFF
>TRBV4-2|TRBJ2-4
CASSQDRSAGAQFVKNIQYF
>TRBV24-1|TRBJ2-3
CATSDSRTSGRSDTQYF
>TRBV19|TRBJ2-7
CASSMTPSGAYEQYF
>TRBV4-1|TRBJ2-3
CASSRSGRMGTSTDTQYF
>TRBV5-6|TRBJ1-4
CASSFGATNEKLFF
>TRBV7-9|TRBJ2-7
CASSRRGGLYEQYF
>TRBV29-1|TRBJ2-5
CSVDGDRGVGETQYF
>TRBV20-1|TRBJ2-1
CSARATSGTYNEQFF
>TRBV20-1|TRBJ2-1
CSALSGTSRYNEQFF
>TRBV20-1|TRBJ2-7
CSARGWTRYYEQYF